Each of the 19 T cell receptor beta chains below was sequenced from the same sample in a study of OX40 agonist ivuxolimab in advanced cancers. Using immunoSEQ multiplex PCR, the repertoire was profiled, and TCRdb retains in-frame clones only, with some absent. The profile shows 15,000 to 20,000 clones, less than 90% of them singletons. The material sequenced was CD4+ or CD8+ T cells sorted from blood, taken in a trial of the OX40 agonist ivuxolimab. Receptor source: an adult with an advanced solid tumor such as melanoma, head and neck, liver or kidney cancer.

This sequence joins TRBV10-3 and TRBJ1-3; D gene ambiguous. The germline V and J ends were trimmed by 8 bases and 1 base, with 3 bases remaining between them. CDR3 length: 11 amino acids. Germline CDR1 is ENHRY and CDR2 is SYGVKD. The CDR3 is CAIESGNTIYF. DNA of the CDR3: TGTGCCATCGAGTCTGGAAACACCATATATTTT.

The V call is TRBV6-1, the J call TRBJ1-5; D possibly corresponds to TRBD1 (6 bases). Germline assignment: CDR1 MNHNS and CDR2 SASEGT. V was pared by 1 base and J by 2 bases, with 9 bases between. The CDR3 is 15 amino acids. The CDR3 here is CASSEGGAGNQPQHF. The CDR3 DNA sequence: TGTGCCAGCAGTGAAGGGGGGGCCGGCAATCAGCCCCAGCATTTT.

V usage is TRBV18 and J usage is TRBJ2-7; a weak D match, TRBD1 (5 bases). V was cut by 3 bases and J by 6 bases, with 18 bases left in between. The CDR3 extends over 15 amino acids. Germline assignment: CDR1 KGHSH and CDR2 LQKENI. CDR3 coding DNA: TGTGCCAGCTCACCCCAGGGCCAGGGTCGGAGCGAGCAGTACTTC. Its protein product is CASSPQGQGRSEQYF.

This clone was detected once. The chain recombines TRBV19 with TRBJ1-5; D remains ambiguous. CDR1 and CDR2 from the germline V gene are LNHDA and SQIVND (reference sequence). Trimming removed 3 bases at V and 3 bases at J, with 6 bases between. The CDR3 contains 13 residues. The CDR3 is CASSILDNQPQHF. Here the CDR3 DNA reads TGTGCCAGTAGTATTTTGGACAATCAGCCCCAGCATTTT. Full variable domain (missing parts from reference TRBV19 and TRBJ1-5): DGGITQSPKYLFRKEGQNVTLSCEQNLNHDAMYWYRQDPGQGLRLIYYSQIVNDFQKGDIAEGYSVSREKKESFPLTVTSAQKNPTAFYLCASSILDNQPQHFGDGTRLSIL.

The rearrangement uses TRBV15 and TRBJ2-6, with D possibly TRBD1 on 5 matching bases. The length of the CDR3 is 18 residues. The V gene's germline CDR1 is LNHNV and CDR2 YYDKDF (reference sequence). Trimming stripped 0 bases from V and 2 bases from J, with 14 bases between. The CDR3 here is CATSRDGRAVAGANVLTF. The DNA for the CDR3 is TGTGCCACCAGCAGAGATGGCAGGGCGGTAGCTGGGGCCAACGTCCTGACTTTC.

The J gene is TRBJ1-5, the V gene TRBV18; D perhaps matches TRBD1 (5 bases). CDR3 size: 16 residues. From germline, CDR1 is KGHSH and CDR2 LQKENI. The V gene lost 3 bases and the J gene lost 0 bases, with 12 bases spanning the gap. The CDR3 here is CASSPGGRASNQPQHF. CDR3 DNA: TGTGCCAGCTCACCGGGGGGGAGGGCTAGCAATCAGCCCCAGCATTTT.

To note about this clone: Sequence at one end of the junction differs from germline and may be a read error. The rearrangement joins TRBV11-2 to TRBJ2-2, with 10 nucleotides matching TRBD2. CDR3 length: 17 amino acids. The germline CDR1 and CDR2 sequences are SGHAT and FQNNGV. CDR3 sequence (DNA): TGTGCCAGCAGCTCCTGGGGGGCTAGCGGGAGCCCCGGAGAGCTGTTTTTT. As protein: CASSSWGASGSPGELFF. Full variable domain (missing parts from reference TRBV11-2 and TRBJ2-2): EAGVAQSPRYKIIEKRQSVAFWCNPISGHATLYWYQQILGQGPKLLIQFQNNGVVDDSQLPKDRFSAERLKGVDSTLKIQPAKLEDSAVYLCASSSWGASGSPGELFFGEGSRLTVL.

This clone was seen more than once but under ten times. The rearrangement uses TRBV11-2 and TRBJ2-2; D gene uncertain. Germline values: CDR1 SGHAT, CDR2 FQNNGV. Trimming took off 1 base at V and 2 bases at J, with 5 bases between the two ends. The CDR3 is made up of 14 amino acids. CDR3 DNA sequence: TGTGCCAGCAGCTTAGTCCGAAACACCGGGGAGCTGTTTTTT. It codes for CASSLVRNTGELFF.

CDR3 nucleotides: TGTGCCAGCAGAGCACAGGGGCTGTACGAGCAGTACTTC. This translates into CASRAQGLYEQYF. The gene calls are TRBV28 and TRBJ2-7; 7 bases align to TRBD1. CDR3 length: 13 amino acids. Germline CDR1 is MDHEN and CDR2 is SYDVKM. The ends lost 6 bases at V and 4 bases at J; junction bases unmatched: 6.

CDR3 nucleotide sequence: TGTGCCAGCAGCCCCACCCCCTCCTACAATGAGCAGTTCTTC. Amino acids: CASSPTPSYNEQFF. The chain uses TRBV7-2 and TRBJ2-1; D unresolved. Germline V lookup: CDR1 SGHTA, CDR2 FQGNSA. V was shortened by 5 bases and J by 0 bases, with 8 bases between the two germline ends. The length of the CDR3 is 14 residues.

The V and J genes are TRBV14 and TRBJ1-4, with 9 bases aligning to TRBD1. The CDR3 loop spans 16 amino acids. Germline V gene sequence: CDR1 SGHDN, CDR2 FVKESK. With 3 bases clipped from V and 7 bases from J, the junction kept 9 bases outside the gene matches. Written as DNA, the CDR3 is TGTGCCAGCAGCCAGTCGAAGGGACAGGGAAGTGAAAAACTGTTTTTT. As protein: CASSQSKGQGSEKLFF.

The gene calls are TRBV2 and TRBJ1-1; the D is unclear. V lost 3 bases to trimming and J lost 2 bases, with 7 bases between them. The germline V gene encodes CDR1 SNHLY and CDR2 FYNNEI. The CDR3 consists of 13 residues. The DNA for the CDR3 is TGTGCCAGCAGTGATAACAGAAACACTGAAGCTTTCTTT. As protein: CASSDNRNTEAFF.

This chain uses TRBV7-3 with TRBJ2-3, with 9 positions matching TRBD2. CDR3 length: 16 amino acids. Germline V CDR1 and CDR2: SGHTA, FQGTGA. V was pared by 5 bases and J by 2 bases, with 8 bases of the junction left unmatched. DNA for the CDR3: TGTGCCAGCAGCCCCGGCCTAGCGGGGATCACAGATACGCAGTATTTT. Translated: CASSPGLAGITDTQYF.

This rearrangement joins TRBV10-1 to TRBJ2-7; TRBD1 aligns across 7 bases. Germline-derived CDR1 and CDR2 are WNHNN and SYGVQD (reference sequence). V gave up 5 bases and J gave up 0 bases; unmatched junction bases: 1. The CDR3 runs 13 residues. In nucleotides, the CDR3 is TGCGCCAGCAGTAGGGACAGCTCCTACGAGCAGTACTTC. Translating it yields CASSRDSSYEQYF.

The chain couples TRBV30 to TRBJ1-6; D not certain. The CDR3 spans 12 residues. V was cut by 0 bases and J by 11 bases, with 8 bases left in between. From germline, CDR1 is GTSNPN and CDR2 SVGIG (reference sequence). In nucleotides, the CDR3 is TGTGCCTGGAGTGTAGGCCGAACACCCCTCCACTTT. Protein: CAWSVGRTPLHF.

This clone was recorded only once. This chain uses TRBV7-9 with TRBJ2-1; D might be TRBD1 or TRBD2, each matching 5 bases. The germline gives CDR1 SEHNR, CDR2 FQNEAQ (reference sequence). The CDR3 sequence is 16 residues long. V was clipped by 2 bases and J by 5 bases, with 16 bases between them. CDR3 in DNA: TGTGCCAGCAGCTTAACGGGACGGCCTACCGACAATGAGCAGTTCTTC. It codes for CASSLTGRPTDNEQFF.

V is TRBV7-9 and J is TRBJ2-5; 8 bases match TRBD1. With the DNA end fitting TRBJ2-7 better, the J assignment may be wrong. Germline lookup yields CDR1 SEHNR and CDR2 FQNEAQ (reference sequence). The CDR3 has 16 residues. CDR3 DNA: TGTGCCAGCAGCTTAGTCGGACAGGGAGTCAGGTACGAGCAGTACTTC. Its protein is CASSLVGQGVRYEQYF.

The rearrangement links TRBV28 to TRBJ1-5, with D uncertain. CDR1 and CDR2 (germline): MDHEN, SYDVKM. The ends were cut back, 2 bases at V and 6 bases at J, with 11 bases in the middle. The CDR3 has 14 amino acids. The CDR3 loop is CASSLPGLGQPQHF. The CDR3 DNA follows: TGTGCCAGCAGTTTACCAGGTCTCGGTCAGCCCCAGCATTTT.

This chain connects TRBV29-1 to TRBJ2-1; D uncertain. CDR1 is SQVTM, CDR2 ANQGSEA, per germline. CDR3 size: 14 residues. Between the trimmed V and J ends, which lost 7 bases and 3 bases, there was a span of 16 bases. The CDR3 nucleotides read TGCAGCGCCCAGATCCGGACCATCTACAATGAGCAGTTCTTC. It specifies CSAQIRTIYNEQFF.